This record covers a single T cell receptor beta chain. The antigen remains undetermined. This entry is derived from a study of shared clonotypes between healthy human individuals. General observations from the study: In general, naive subsets displayed greater estimated richness than memory subsets did.

Generated by immunoSEQ multiplex PCR, the TCRdb table keeps only in-frame clones and is missing some. The sample lists a few million clones, 85% to 95% seen once, with more than 0.12% in the top ten. Germline V gene data show CDR1 as MDHEN and CDR2 as SYDVKM. V trimming: 5 bases; J trimming: 2 bases; junction bases outside the gene matches: 9. The CDR3 length is 16 residues. The source material was naive CD4+ T cells sorted from blood. Noted subset: CD45RA+ positively selected. The chain recombines TRBV28 with TRBJ2-3; 8 nucleotides line up with TRBD2. The sequence was collected from a young man in good health. In DNA, the CDR3 is TGTGCCAGCAGTGCACCGGGACTAGGAATCACAGATACGCAGTATTTT. Its protein product is CASSAPGLGITDTQYF.